This entry lists 21 T cell receptor beta chains sequenced from one sample in a study of a mutant IDH1 vaccine in newly diagnosed glioma. The sample's time point: week 23, last vaccination. Doses comprised 300 ug of mutant IDH1 20-mer peptide each, plus topical imiquimod. Sequencing was performed with immunoSEQ multiplex PCR; in TCRdb, only in-frame clones are kept and a portion is missing. The table includes about 55,000 clones, under 90% detected once. Their antigens remain unidentified. This sample comprised PBMCs, obtained from a glioma patient whose treatment included an IDH1 peptide vaccine. Every receptor here comes from a middle-aged man with glioma.

This chain uses TRBV5-4 with TRBJ1-2; D is undetermined. The germline CDR1 and CDR2 sequences are SGHNT and YYREEE (reference sequence). There are 14 residues in the CDR3. V was cut by 4 bases and J by 4 bases, with 14 bases left in between. CDR3 amino acids: CASSPPGRSYGYTF. CDR3 nucleotides: TGTGCCAGCAGCCCCCCCGGGCGGTCCTATGGCTACACCTTC.

The V and J genes are TRBV5-1 and TRBJ2-5; TRBD1 aligns across 9 bases. This CDR3 region has 15 residues. Germline V lookup: CDR1 SGHRS, CDR2 YFSETQ. V shed 5 bases and J 5 bases; nucleotides not matched to a gene: 10. CDR3 in amino acids: CASRQTRTGDETQYF. CDR3 sequence (DNA): TGCGCCAGCAGGCAAACTCGGACAGGGGACGAGACCCAGTACTTC.

The chain couples TRBV5-6 to TRBJ2-3; perhaps TRBD1 as D (5 bases). CDR1 and CDR2 (germline): SGHDT, YYEEEE. This CDR3 comprises 16 residues. V lost 0 bases, J lost 0 bases, and 11 bases lay in between. CDR3: CASSLAPGLSTDTQYF. The CDR3 DNA reads TGTGCCAGCAGCTTGGCTCCAGGGTTAAGCACAGATACGCAGTATTTT.

The J gene is TRBJ1-1, the V gene TRBV5-1, with a tentative D call TRBD1 (5 bases). The germline V and J ends were trimmed by 5 bases and 4 bases, with 15 bases remaining between them. This CDR3 has 14 amino acids. CDR1 and CDR2 (germline): SGHRS, YFSETQ. The DNA for the CDR3 is TGCGCCAGCAGTGGGGGAAGGAGGATCACTGAAGCTTTCTTT. It is translated as CASSGGRRITEAFF.

About this clone: One junction end disagrees with the germline gene, perhaps due to a read error. V gene TRBV6-1 combines with J gene TRBJ1-4, with TRBD1 matching 9 bases. Germline assignment: CDR1 MNHNS and CDR2 SASEGT. The CDR3 loop spans 18 amino acids. The CDR3 DNA is TGTGCCAGCAGGGAAGTCCGGGACAGGGTCACGACTAATGAAAAACTGTTTTTT. This translates into CASREVRDRVTTNEKLFF.

The rearrangement links TRBV4-1 to TRBJ1-1; D is unclear. Germline V CDR1 and CDR2: MGHRA, YSYEKL. The CDR3 loop spans 14 amino acids. Trimming removed 1 base at V and 7 bases at J, with 13 bases between. The DNA for the CDR3 is TGCGCCAGCAGCCAAGTTTCAGGAGAGGGTGAAGCTTTCTTT. Translated: CASSQVSGEGEAFF.

J is TRBJ2-3 and V is TRBV5-5; D uncertain. The germline gives CDR1 SGHKS, CDR2 YYEKEE (reference sequence). This CDR3 has 14 amino acids. V lost 2 bases, J lost 5 bases, and 12 bases lay in between. The CDR3 DNA follows: TGTGCCAGCAGCTTTAGGTCCTCCGGAGATACGCAGTATTTT. Translated, it gives CASSFRSSGDTQYF. Full variable domain (rest looked up from reference TRBV5-5 and TRBJ2-3): DAGVTQSPTHLIKTRGQQVTLRCSPISGHKSVSWYQQVLGQGPQFIFQYYEKEERGRGNFPDRFSARQFPNYSSELNVNALLLGDSALYLCASSFRSSGDTQYFGPGTRLTVL.

The chain combines TRBV23-1 with TRBJ1-1; D is ambiguous. TRBV23-1 is filed as an ORF, its function uncertain. The V and J ends lost 2 bases and 1 base respectively, with 23 bases between them. The CDR3 spans 19 residues. The CDR3 here is CASSQPDAKAGPPNTEAFF. The CDR3, as DNA: TGCGCCAGCAGTCAACCCGATGCCAAAGCCGGGCCCCCGAACACTGAAGCTTTCTTT.

This chain uses TRBV4-1 with TRBJ1-2; D remains ambiguous. There are 17 residues in the CDR3. V lost 1 base and J 2 bases, leaving 17 bases between the germline ends. CDR1 is MGHRA, CDR2 YSYEKL, per germline. As DNA, the CDR3 is TGCGCCAGCAGCCAAGGGGATCGCCAAACGCAAAACTATGGCTACACCTTC. Residues: CASSQGDRQTQNYGYTF.

The V gene is TRBV6-1, the J gene TRBJ2-5; D is ambiguous. The germline gives CDR1 MNHNS, CDR2 SASEGT. Trimming left V 3 bases short and J 5 bases short, with 4 bases between. This CDR3 comprises 11 residues. CDR3 in amino acids: CASSEGETQYF. DNA for the CDR3: TGTGCCAGCAGTGAGGGGGAGACCCAGTACTTC.

The sample holds many counts of this clone. In DNA, the CDR3 is TGCGCCAGCAGCCTTCAGGAAGGATTCTCTGGAAACACCATATATTTT. Amino acid sequence: CASSLQEGFSGNTIYF. The chain uses TRBV4-1 and TRBJ1-3; no clear D. Per germline, CDR1 MGHRA and CDR2 YSYEKL. Trimming left V 4 bases short and J 0 bases short, with 13 bases between. This CDR3 region has 16 residues.

V gene TRBV6-6 combines with J gene TRBJ2-1; 10 bases are a match to TRBD1. The CDR3 sequence is 11 residues long. CDR1 MNHNY and CDR2 SVGAGI come from the germline V gene (reference sequence). The junction had 2 bases not matched to a gene; V was cut back by 6 bases and J by 12 bases. The CDR3, as DNA: TGTGCCAGCAGATGGACAGGGGGGCAGTTCTTC. This gives the protein CASRWTGGQFF.

The gene calls are TRBV6-5 and TRBJ2-7, with D perhaps matching TRBD2 (6 bases). Germline CDR1 reads MNHEY; CDR2 reads SVGAGI. The length of the CDR3 is 14 residues. V lost 0 bases, J lost 2 bases, and 8 bases lay in between. The CDR3 sequence is CASSYSGLAYEQYF. CDR3 bases: TGTGCCAGCAGTTACTCGGGACTGGCCTACGAGCAGTACTTC.

The chain joins TRBV5-4 to TRBJ2-1; D might be TRBD2 (5 bases). The CDR3 consists of 13 residues. V was shortened by 3 bases and J by 9 bases, with 13 bases between the two germline ends. Germline CDR1 reads SGHNT; CDR2 reads YYREEE (reference sequence). The CDR3: CASSSLKAGEQFF. The CDR3 DNA follows: TGTGCCAGCAGCTCGTTAAAGGCGGGTGAGCAGTTCTTC.

V usage is TRBV6-5 and J usage is TRBJ1-4; D gene unclear. This CDR3 is built from 16 residues. V was trimmed by 0 bases and J by 8 bases, leaving 16 bases between them. Germline assignment: CDR1 MNHEY and CDR2 SVGAGI. The CDR3 sequence is CASSYSLTPGREKLFF. The CDR3 region has the DNA TGTGCCAGCAGTTACTCATTGACGCCCGGTAGGGAAAAACTGTTTTTT.

The V gene is TRBV4-1, the J gene TRBJ2-3; 12 bases line up with TRBD2. The CDR3 is made up of 17 amino acids. V lost 3 bases, J lost 1 base, and 5 bases stayed unmatched. Looked up from germline, CDR1 is MGHRA and CDR2 is YSYEKL. The DNA of the CDR3 is TGCGCCAGCAGCCAGACCTCTAGCGGGGGGGGCACAGATACGCAGTATTTT. This codes for CASSQTSSGGGTDTQYF.

This chain links TRBV4-1 with TRBJ2-1; D is unresolved. V was trimmed by 0 bases and J by 0 bases, leaving 6 bases between them. Germline-derived CDR1 and CDR2 are MGHRA and YSYEKL. This CDR3 spans 15 amino acids. The CDR3 loop reads CASSQDHGSYNEQFF. The CDR3 bases are TGCGCCAGCAGCCAAGATCACGGCTCCTACAATGAGCAGTTCTTC.

The V call is TRBV6-1, the J call TRBJ2-2; D call uncertain. The V gene's germline CDR1 is MNHNS and CDR2 SASEGT. The ends were cut back, 4 bases at V and 0 bases at J, with 15 bases in the middle. The CDR3 extends over 17 amino acids. The CDR3 DNA is TGTGCCAGCAGTGTCCCCTGGTGGACCTCGAACACCGGGGAGCTGTTTTTT. As protein: CASSVPWWTSNTGELFF.

Written as DNA, the CDR3 is TGTGCCAGCAGCAAAGTATTCGACAGGTCCTACTATGGCTACACCTTC. It is translated as CASSKVFDRSYYGYTF. The chain carries TRBV21-1 and TRBJ1-2; the tabulated D call, TRBD1, remains unverified against the DNA. TRBV21-1 is annotated as a pseudogene. CDR3 length equals 16 residues.

This chain connects TRBV19 to TRBJ2-7, with D perhaps TRBD2 (5 bases). The germline V and J ends were trimmed by 4 bases and 3 bases, with 13 bases remaining between them. The V gene's germline CDR1 is LNHDA and CDR2 SQIVND (reference sequence). The CDR3 consists of 14 residues. The CDR3: CASSRTSSYYEQYF. CDR3 bases: TGTGCCAGTAGTAGGACTTCCAGTTACTACGAGCAGTACTTC.

J is TRBJ2-5 and V is TRBV11-3; 11 bases align to TRBD2. Trimming took 3 bases from V and 2 from J; bases not matched to a gene: 5. Per the germline V gene, CDR1 is SGHNT and CDR2 is YENEEA. This CDR3 is built from 16 residues. CDR3 coding DNA: TGTGCCAGCAGCTTGGGTAGCGGGGGGGCACAAGAGACCCAGTACTTC. This translates into CASSLGSGGAQETQYF.